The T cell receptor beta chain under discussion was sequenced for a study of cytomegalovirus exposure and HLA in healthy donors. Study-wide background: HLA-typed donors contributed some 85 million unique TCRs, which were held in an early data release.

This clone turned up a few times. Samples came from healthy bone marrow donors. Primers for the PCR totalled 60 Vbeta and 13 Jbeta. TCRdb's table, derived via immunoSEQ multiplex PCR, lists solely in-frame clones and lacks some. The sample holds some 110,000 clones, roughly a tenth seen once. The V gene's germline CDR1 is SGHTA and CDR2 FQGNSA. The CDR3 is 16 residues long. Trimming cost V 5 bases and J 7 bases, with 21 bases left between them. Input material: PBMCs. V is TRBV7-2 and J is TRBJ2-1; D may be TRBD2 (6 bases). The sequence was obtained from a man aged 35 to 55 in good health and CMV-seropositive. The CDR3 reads CASSPEAAGLGNEQFF. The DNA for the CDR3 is TGTGCCAGCAGCCCAGAGGCAGCGGGCTTAGGGAATGAGCAGTTCTTC.